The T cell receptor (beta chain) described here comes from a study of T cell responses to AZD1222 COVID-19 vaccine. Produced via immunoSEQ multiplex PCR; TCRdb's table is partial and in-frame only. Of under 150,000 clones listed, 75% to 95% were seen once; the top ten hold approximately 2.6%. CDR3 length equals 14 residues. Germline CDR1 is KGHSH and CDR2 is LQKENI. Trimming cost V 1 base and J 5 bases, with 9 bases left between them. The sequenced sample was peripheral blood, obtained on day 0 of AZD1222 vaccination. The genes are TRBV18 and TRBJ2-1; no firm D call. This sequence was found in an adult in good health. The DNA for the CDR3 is TGTGCCAGCTCACCACTATCTACAGACAATGAGCAGTTCTTC. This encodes CASSPLSTDNEQFF.